This record looks at one T cell receptor beta chain sequence and its context. The CDR3 totals 14 residues. Germline V lookup: CDR1 MDHEN, CDR2 SYDVKM. Trimming removed 6 bases at V and 6 bases at J, with 12 bases between. This sample stems from a study of human T cells and chemical hapten exposure. This sample's time point: patch test 3, about 24 weeks after DPC sensitization. The treatment is: therapeutic diphenylcyclopropenone sensitization with weekly scalp DPC. Each CDR3 protein is one row after TCRdb ran MiXCR on the RACE reads. Here the sample spans about 90,000 distinct CDR3 sequences, approximately 10% being singletons.

The genes are TRBV28 and TRBJ1-6; perhaps TRBD1 as D (5 bases). This clonotype originated in a woman in her thirties with alopecia areata. Some clones in this sample may be carry-over from other donors' samples. The starting material was whole blood, obtained in connection with sensitization to the hapten diphenylcyclopropenone (DPC). CDR3: CASSRQRLNSPLHF. CDR3 nucleotides: TGTGCCAGCAGCCGACAGCGTCTTAATTCACCCCTCCACTTT.